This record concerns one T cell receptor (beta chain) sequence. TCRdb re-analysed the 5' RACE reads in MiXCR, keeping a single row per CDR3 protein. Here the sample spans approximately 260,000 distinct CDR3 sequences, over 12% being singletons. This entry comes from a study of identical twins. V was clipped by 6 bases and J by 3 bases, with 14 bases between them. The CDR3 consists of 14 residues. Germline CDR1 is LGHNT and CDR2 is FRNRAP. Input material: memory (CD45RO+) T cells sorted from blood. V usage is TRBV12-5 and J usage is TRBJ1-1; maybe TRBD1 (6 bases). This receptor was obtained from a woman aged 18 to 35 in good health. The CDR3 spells CASGLGGPHTEAFF. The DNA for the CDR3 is TGTGCTAGTGGCCTAGGGGGGCCACACACTGAAGCTTTCTTT.